This TCR beta chain comes out of a study of blood T cells in healthy people across ages. Study-wide findings and caveats: Long-lived donors had more naive CD4+ cells and higher diversity than aged donors.

With 2 bases removed from V and 10 bases from J, the gap between germline ends came to 8 bases. CDR1 is MNHEY and CDR2 is SVGEGT in the germline V gene. CDR3 length equals 11 residues. A note on this clonotype: What it binds is not known.

Per sample, at least 6 micrograms of total RNA were extracted. Primers used in a second PCR of roughly 6 to 12 cycles were a sample-barcoded 5' primer and a J-beta primer mix. Each CDR3 protein is one row after TCRdb ran MiXCR on the 5' RACE reads. This table holds 1,500,000 or so distinct CDR3 sequences, approximately 42% found once. This sequence joins TRBV6-2 or TRBV6-3 and TRBJ2-5; D unresolved. The specimen sequenced was blood. The source is a woman between 18 and 30 years old in good health. CDR3 region: CASSYPSVQYF. For the CDR3, the DNA is TGTGCCAGCAGTTACCCCTCGGTCCAGTACTTC.